This T cell receptor (beta chain) was sequenced during a study of Ad26.COV2.S vaccination and SARS-CoV-2 variants. Overall study findings and caveats: Higher spike-specific TCR breadth was found in vaccine recipients than in placebo recipients.

Treatment described: over 15 received Ad26.COV2.S at low or high dose, single or two shots; 5 received placebo; per-sample allocation not given. After the first vaccine or placebo injection, samples were drawn on day 63. Regarding this clone: The antigen is undetermined. Other nucleotide sequences from this sample produce the same CDR3.

This CDR3 contains 14 residues. CDR1 and CDR2 from the germline V gene are LGHDT and YNNKEL (reference sequence). V was cut by 1 base and J by 4 bases, with 8 bases left in between. The protocol was immunoSEQ multiplex PCR, while the TCRdb copy is restricted to in-frame clones and leaves out a portion. The sample shows 400,000 to 450,000 clones, 75% to 95% of them seen only once. The origin of this receptor is a person aged 18-65 years who received the Ad26.COV2.S COVID-19 vaccine or a placebo. The V call is TRBV3-1 (or the pseudogene TRBV3-2), the J call TRBJ1-5, with unresolved D. The sample in question was peripheral blood, obtained in a trial of Ad26.COV2.S vaccine versus placebo. Here the CDR3 DNA reads TGTGCCAGCAGCCAAGGACAAGGGAATCAGCCCCAGCATTTT. This codes for CASSQGQGNQPQHF.